This T cell receptor beta chain was found in a study of shared clonotypes between healthy human individuals. TCRdb's copy holds only in-frame clones and misses some; the assay was immunoSEQ multiplex PCR. The sample records roughly 2.5 million clones, roughly nine tenths being singletons. Germline loops: CDR1 SGDLS, CDR2 YYNGEE. Trimming removed 0 bases from V and 2 bases from J; junction bases left unmatched: 3. The CDR3 contains 16 residues. Comment on this clone: Additional DNA sequences in this sample encode the identical CDR3.

The rearrangement links TRBV9 to TRBJ2-5; 11 bases line up with TRBD1. Input material: naive CD4+ T cells sorted from blood. Subset denoted: CD45RA+ positively selected. The clonotype was recovered from a man between 18 and 29 years old in good health. The CDR3, as DNA: TGTGCCAGCAGCGTAGGGACAGGGGGCCCACAAGAGACCCAGTACTTC. Residues: CASSVGTGGPQETQYF.